One T cell receptor (beta chain) is described in this entry. Its antigen is not known. The sample belongs to a study of Ad26.COV2.S vaccination and SARS-CoV-2 variants. The overall study: Into the muscle, Ad26.COV2.S was dosed once or twice, 56 days apart. Whole-study findings and limits: Total T cell responses, in the TCR breadth and depth analyses, may have been underestimated. It was found that vaccine and placebo recipients had similar non-spike TCR breadth.

The treatment is: 15 to 20 received Ad26.COV2.S at low or high dose, single or two shots; 5 received placebo; per-sample allocation not given. All samples were drawn on day 63, counting from the first vaccine or placebo injection. Its platform was an Ad26 vector, and its expressed antigen was Wuhan-strain SARS-CoV-2 spike. The CDR3 consists of 13 residues. Germline CDR1 and CDR2: SNHLY and FYNNEI. V lost 7 bases, J lost 1 base, and 5 bases lay in between. Some clones are missing from TCRdb's copy, which holds only in-frame ones; the method was immunoSEQ multiplex PCR. The table has 300,000 to 350,000 clones, about nine tenths seen once.

The sample consisted of peripheral blood, taken in a trial of Ad26.COV2.S vaccine versus placebo. This receptor was obtained from a person aged 18 to 59 who received the Ad26.COV2.S COVID-19 vaccine or a placebo. The chain combines TRBV2 with TRBJ1-6; D is unclear. This CDR3 reads CASKTSYNSPLHF. The CDR3 nucleotides are TGTGCCAGCAAGACTTCCTATAATTCACCCCTCCACTTT.